A selection of T cell receptor beta chains follows, all from one sample in a study of spatial heterogeneity in lung cancer. TCRdb reprocessed the 5' RACE reads with MiXCR, giving one entry per CDR3 protein. Among just over 25,000 distinct CDR3 sequences listed, roughly 12% were seen once. The sequences come from PBMCs, collected at surgery. The receptors here all came from a female donor with early-stage non-small cell lung cancer. The CDR3 runs from the conserved cysteine through the conserved F or W. The D gene is left open where the match is weak. Clone sizes are given selectively: once, few, many, or a class where the clone is expanded.

d_gene	v_gene	abundance	j_gene	CDR3nt	CDR3aa
TRBD2	TRBV12-3/TRBV12-4	many	TRBJ2-7	TGTGCCAGCAACCCTAGCGGGAGACTTATAGAGCAGTACTTC	CASNPSGRLIEQYF
NA	TRBV5-1	medium-sized	TRBJ1-1	TGCGCCAGCAGCTTGGACGGCATGAACACTGAAGCTTTCTTT	CASSLDGMNTEAFF
TRBD1	TRBV7-6	few	TRBJ1-1	TGTGCCAGCAGCTTAGCTACAGGGGGATCCACTGAAGCTTTCTTT	CASSLATGGSTEAFF
NA	TRBV5-1	once	TRBJ2-2	TGCGCCAGCAGCTTGGTTTCGGCAGCCCCGCCCGGGGAGCTGTTTTTT	CASSLVSAAPPGELFF
NA	TRBV7-2	many	TRBJ1-6	TGTGCCAGCAGCTTAAAGACCCCGGGGGCCGGGCCCGGCAATTCACCCCTCCACTTT	CASSLKTPGAGPGNSPLHF
TRBD2	TRBV10-3	many	TRBJ2-3	TGTGCCATCAGACCTAGCGGTGGTACGCAGTATTTT	CAIRPSGGTQYF
NA	TRBV5-1	many	TRBJ1-3	TGCGCCAGCAGCTGGGACGGACCCAACTCTGGAAACACCATATATTTT	CASSWDGPNSGNTIYF
NA	TRBV7-2	NA	TRBJ2-2	TGTGCCAGCAGCCTGGGACTCAGCGGGGAGCTGTTTTTT	CASSLGLSGELFF
TRBD1	TRBV6-5	few	TRBJ2-5	TGTGCCAGCACGCCTGACAGGGACCAAGAGACCCAGTACTTC	CASTPDRDQETQYF
NA	TRBV4-3	NA	TRBJ2-2	TGCGCCAGCAGCCAAGACAGGGCCCTCCATGCCCGGGACATCCCGAAAAAAACCGGGGAGCTGTTTTTT	CASSQDRALHARDIPKKTGELFF
TRBD1	TRBV4-3	many	TRBJ1-2	TGCGCCAGCAGCCAAGCACTGGACAGGGGGCGAAGTTATGGCTACACCTTC	CASSQALDRGRSYGYTF
TRBD2	TRBV6-5	NA	TRBJ2-7	TGTGCCAGCAGCTACAGACTAGCCCCCTACGAGCAGTACTTC	CASSYRLAPYEQYF
NA	TRBV18	many	TRBJ2-1	TGTGCCAGCTCACAAGGCAATGCCTACAATGAGCAGTTCTTC	CASSQGNAYNEQFF
NA	TRBV9	many	TRBJ1-4	TGTGCCAGCAGCCTTCCTTTAGGTGCAACTAATGAAAAACTGTTTTTT	CASSLPLGATNEKLFF
TRBD2	TRBV28	many	TRBJ2-1	TGTGCCAGCAGTCTGAACGACCTAGGACTAGCGGTTACGGTCTTCTCCTACAATGAGCAGTTCTTC	CASSLNDLGLAVTVFSYNEQFF
NA	TRBV4-2	many	TRBJ1-6	TGTGCCAGCAGCCAAGCGACGAGCTCCTATAATTCACCCCTCCACTTT	CASSQATSSYNSPLHF
NA	TRBV12-3/TRBV12-4	many	TRBJ1-5	TGTGCCAGCAGTAAAGGGGACGGAGATTATAGCAATCAGCCCCAGCATTTT	CASSKGDGDYSNQPQHF
TRBD2	TRBV20-1	NA	TRBJ2-3	TGCAGTGCTACCTTAGCGGGAGTGAAGGATACGCAGTATTTT	CSATLAGVKDTQYF
NA	TRBV12-3/TRBV12-4	many	TRBJ1-1	TGTGCCAGCAGTTTGGCAGCCCTGACTGAAGCTTTCTTT	CASSLAALTEAFF
NA	TRBV5-6	NA	TRBJ2-3	TGTGCCAGCAGCTCAAGCGGGACAGGTGACCATGATACGCAGTATTTT	CASSSSGTGDHDTQYF
TRBD1	TRBV7-9	many	TRBJ2-5	TGTGCCAGCAGCTTACGGTTGCCGGGACAGGGGGACCAAGAGACCCAGTACTTC	CASSLRLPGQGDQETQYF
NA	TRBV7-6	many	TRBJ1-3	TGTGCCAGCAGCGAAATGCACCTACAAGTCAACACCATATATTTT	CASSEMHLQVNTIYF
NA	TRBV20-1	many	TRBJ1-1	TGCAGTGCGCGCCCCCCACCGGGGAGATCTGAAGCTTTCTTT	CSARPPPGRSEAFF
NA	TRBV2	NA	TRBJ2-2	TGTGCCAGCAGTCGAGATAACAGGGCGCGGAACACCGGGGAGCTGTTTTTT	CASSRDNRARNTGELFF
NA	TRBV29-1	many	TRBJ2-1	TGCAGCGTTGTTAAGGGCTTCTCCTACAATGAGCAGTTCTTC	CSVVKGFSYNEQFF
NA	TRBV5-1	few	TRBJ2-3	TGCGCCAGCAACCGGGATTCCAGCACAGATACGCAGTATTTT	CASNRDSSTDTQYF
NA	TRBV28	NA	TRBJ2-3	TGTGCCAGCAGTTTATTTGGAGGGAGTCGCACAGATACGCAGTATTTT	CASSLFGGSRTDTQYF